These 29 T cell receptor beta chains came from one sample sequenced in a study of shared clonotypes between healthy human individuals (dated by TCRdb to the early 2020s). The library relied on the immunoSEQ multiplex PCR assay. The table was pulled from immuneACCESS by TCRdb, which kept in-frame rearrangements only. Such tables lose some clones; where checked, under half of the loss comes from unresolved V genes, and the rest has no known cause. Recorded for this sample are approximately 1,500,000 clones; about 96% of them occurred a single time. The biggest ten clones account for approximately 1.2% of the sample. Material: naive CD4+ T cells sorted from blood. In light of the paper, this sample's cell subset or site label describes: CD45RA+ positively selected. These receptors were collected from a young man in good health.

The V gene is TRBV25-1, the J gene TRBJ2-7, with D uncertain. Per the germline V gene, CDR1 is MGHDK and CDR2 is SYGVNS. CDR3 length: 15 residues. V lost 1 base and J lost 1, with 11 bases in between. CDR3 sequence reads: CASSELDGKSYEQYF. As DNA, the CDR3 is TGTGCCAGCAGTGAATTAGACGGTAAATCCTACGAGCAGTACTTC.

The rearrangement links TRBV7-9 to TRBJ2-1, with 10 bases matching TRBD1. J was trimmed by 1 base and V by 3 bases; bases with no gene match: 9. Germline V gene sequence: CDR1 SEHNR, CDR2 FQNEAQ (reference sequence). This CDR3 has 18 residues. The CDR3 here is CASSLGTGVSESYNEQFF. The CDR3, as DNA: TGTGCCAGCAGCTTGGGGACAGGGGTAAGCGAATCCTACAATGAGCAGTTCTTC.

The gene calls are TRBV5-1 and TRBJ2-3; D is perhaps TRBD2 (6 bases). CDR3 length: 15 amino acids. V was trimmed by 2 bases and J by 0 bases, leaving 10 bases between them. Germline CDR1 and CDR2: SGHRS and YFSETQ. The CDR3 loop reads CASSFGGPSTDTQYF. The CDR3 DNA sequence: TGCGCCAGCAGCTTCGGGGGACCCAGCACAGATACGCAGTATTTT.

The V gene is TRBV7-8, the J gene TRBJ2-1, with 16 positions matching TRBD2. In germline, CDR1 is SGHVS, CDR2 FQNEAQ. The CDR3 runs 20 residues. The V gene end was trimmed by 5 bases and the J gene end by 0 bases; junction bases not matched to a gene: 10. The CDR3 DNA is TGTGCCAGCAGCCTGGGACTAGCGGGAGGGCCACAGGGCTCCTACAATGAGCAGTTCTTC. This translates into CASSLGLAGGPQGSYNEQFF. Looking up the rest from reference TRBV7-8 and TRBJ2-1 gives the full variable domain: GAGVSQSPRYKVAKRGQDVALRCDPISGHVSLFWYQQALGQGPEFLTYFQNEAQLDKSGLPSDRFFAERPEGSVSTLKIQRTQQEDSAVYLCASSLGLAGGPQGSYNEQFFGPGTRLTVL.

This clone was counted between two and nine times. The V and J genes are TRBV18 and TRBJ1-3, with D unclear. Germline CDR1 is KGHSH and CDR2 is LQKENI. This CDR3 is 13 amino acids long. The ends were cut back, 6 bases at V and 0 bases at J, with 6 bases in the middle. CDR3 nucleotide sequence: TGTGCCAGCTCGCAGAGCTCTGGAAACACCATATATTTT. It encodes CASSQSSGNTIYF.

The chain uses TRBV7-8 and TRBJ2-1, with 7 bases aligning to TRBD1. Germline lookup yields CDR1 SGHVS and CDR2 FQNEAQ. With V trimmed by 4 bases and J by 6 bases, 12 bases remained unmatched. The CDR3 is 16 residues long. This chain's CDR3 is CASSSYRGPGFNEQFF. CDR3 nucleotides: TGTGCCAGCAGCTCCTACAGGGGCCCTGGTTTCAATGAGCAGTTCTTC. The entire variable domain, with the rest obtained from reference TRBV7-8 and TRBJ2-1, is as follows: GAGVSQSPRYKVAKRGQDVALRCDPISGHVSLFWYQQALGQGPEFLTYFQNEAQLDKSGLPSDRFFAERPEGSVSTLKIQRTQQEDSAVYLCASSSYRGPGFNEQFFGPGTRLTVL.

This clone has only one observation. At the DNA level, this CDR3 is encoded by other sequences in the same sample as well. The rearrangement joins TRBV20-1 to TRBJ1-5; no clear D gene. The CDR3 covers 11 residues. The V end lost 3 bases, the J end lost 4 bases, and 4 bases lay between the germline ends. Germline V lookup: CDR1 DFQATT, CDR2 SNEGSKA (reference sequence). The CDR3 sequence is CSARKNQPQHF. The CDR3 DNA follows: TGCAGTGCTAGGAAAAATCAGCCCCAGCATTTT.

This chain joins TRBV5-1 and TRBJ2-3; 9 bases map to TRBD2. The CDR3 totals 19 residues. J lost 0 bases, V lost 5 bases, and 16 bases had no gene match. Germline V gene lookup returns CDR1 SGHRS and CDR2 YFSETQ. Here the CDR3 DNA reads TGCGCCAGCAGTACGGATCGGAGAACTAGCGGGTGGAGCACAGATACGCAGTATTTT. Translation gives CASSTDRRTSGWSTDTQYF.

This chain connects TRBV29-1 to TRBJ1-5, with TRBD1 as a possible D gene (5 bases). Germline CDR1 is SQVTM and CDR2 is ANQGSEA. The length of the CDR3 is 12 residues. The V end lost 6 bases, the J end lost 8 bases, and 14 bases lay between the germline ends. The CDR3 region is CSVRSPGEPQHF. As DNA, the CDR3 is TGCAGCGTAAGGTCGCCGGGGGAGCCCCAGCATTTT. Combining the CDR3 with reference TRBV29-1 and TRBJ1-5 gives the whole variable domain SAVISQKPSRDICQRGTSLTIQCQVDSQVTMMFWYRQQPGQSLTLIATANQGSEATYESGFVIDKFPISRPNLTFSTLTVSNMSPEDSSIYLCSVRSPGEPQHFGDGTRLSIL.

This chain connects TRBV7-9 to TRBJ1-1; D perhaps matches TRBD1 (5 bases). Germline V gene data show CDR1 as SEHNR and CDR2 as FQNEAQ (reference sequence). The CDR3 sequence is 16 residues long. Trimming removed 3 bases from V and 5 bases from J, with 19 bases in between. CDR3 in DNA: TGTGCCAGCAGCTTCGCTACCGGGGCAGGAAAGACTGAAGCTTTCTTT. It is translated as CASSFATGAGKTEAFF.

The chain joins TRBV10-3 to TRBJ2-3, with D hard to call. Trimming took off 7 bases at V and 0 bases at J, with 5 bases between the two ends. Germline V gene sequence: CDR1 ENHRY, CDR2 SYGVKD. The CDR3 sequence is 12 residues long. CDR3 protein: CAIKASTDTQYF. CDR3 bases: TGTGCCATCAAGGCTAGCACAGATACGCAGTATTTT.

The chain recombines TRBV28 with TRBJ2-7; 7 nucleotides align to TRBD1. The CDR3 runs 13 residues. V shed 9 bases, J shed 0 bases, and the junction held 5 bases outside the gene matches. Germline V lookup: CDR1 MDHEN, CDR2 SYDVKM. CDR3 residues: CASRQGSSYEQYF. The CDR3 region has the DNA TGTGCCAGTAGACAGGGAAGCTCCTACGAGCAGTACTTC.

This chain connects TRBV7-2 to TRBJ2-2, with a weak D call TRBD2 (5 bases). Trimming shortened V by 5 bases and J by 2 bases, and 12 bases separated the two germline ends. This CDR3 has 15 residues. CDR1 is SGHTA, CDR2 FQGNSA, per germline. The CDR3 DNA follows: TGTGCCAGCAGCCGGCGGAGCGGAAACACCGGGGAGCTGTTTTTT. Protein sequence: CASSRRSGNTGELFF. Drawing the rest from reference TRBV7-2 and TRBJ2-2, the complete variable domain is GAGVSQSPSNKVTEKGKDVELRCDPISGHTALYWYRQSLGQGLEFLIYFQGNSAPDKSGLPSDRFSAERTGGSVSTLTIQRTQQEDSAVYLCASSRRSGNTGELFFGEGSRLTVL.

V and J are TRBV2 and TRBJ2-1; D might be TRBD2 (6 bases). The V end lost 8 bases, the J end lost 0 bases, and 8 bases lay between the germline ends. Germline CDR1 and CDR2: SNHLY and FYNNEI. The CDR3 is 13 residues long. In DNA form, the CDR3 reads TGTGCCAGCGGGAGGAGCTCCTACAATGAGCAGTTCTTC. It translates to CASGRSSYNEQFF.

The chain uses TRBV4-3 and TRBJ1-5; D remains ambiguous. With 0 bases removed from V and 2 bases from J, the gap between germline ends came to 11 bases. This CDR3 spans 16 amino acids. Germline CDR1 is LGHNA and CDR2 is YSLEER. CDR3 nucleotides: TGCGCCAGCAGCCAAGAGGCTGGGATCGGCAATCAGCCCCAGCATTTT. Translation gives CASSQEAGIGNQPQHF.

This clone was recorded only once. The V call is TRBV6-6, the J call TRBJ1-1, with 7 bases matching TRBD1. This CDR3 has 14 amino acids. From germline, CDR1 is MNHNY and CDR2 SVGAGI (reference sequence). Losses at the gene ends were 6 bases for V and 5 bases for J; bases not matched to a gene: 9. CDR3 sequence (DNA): TGTGCCAGCAGGTCAAGACAGGGTCGGACTGAAGCTTTCTTT. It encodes CASRSRQGRTEAFF.

CDR3 residues: CASSISTSGEKQYF. CDR3 in DNA: TGTGCCAGTAGTATCTCCACTAGCGGAGAAAAGCAGTATTTT. This sequence joins TRBV19 and TRBJ2-3; TRBD2 aligns across 8 bases. Germline V gene lookup returns CDR1 LNHDA and CDR2 SQIVND (reference sequence). This CDR3 contains 14 residues. The V segment lost 3 bases and the J segment 11 bases; nucleotides outside the gene matches: 10.

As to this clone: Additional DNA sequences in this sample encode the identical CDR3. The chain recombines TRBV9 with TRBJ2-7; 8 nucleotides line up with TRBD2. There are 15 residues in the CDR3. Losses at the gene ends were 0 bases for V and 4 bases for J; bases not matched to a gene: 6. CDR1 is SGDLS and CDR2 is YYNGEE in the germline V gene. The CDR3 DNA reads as TGTGCCAGCAGCGTAGGAGGGACTAGTAGTTACGAGCAGTACTTC. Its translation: CASSVGGTSSYEQYF.

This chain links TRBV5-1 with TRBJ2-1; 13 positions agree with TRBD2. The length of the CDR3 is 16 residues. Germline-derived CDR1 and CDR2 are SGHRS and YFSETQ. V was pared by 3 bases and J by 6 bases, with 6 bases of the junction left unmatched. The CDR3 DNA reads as TGCGCCAGCAGCTGGACTAGCGGGAGTAGAGGCAATGAGCAGTTCTTC. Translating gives CASSWTSGSRGNEQFF.

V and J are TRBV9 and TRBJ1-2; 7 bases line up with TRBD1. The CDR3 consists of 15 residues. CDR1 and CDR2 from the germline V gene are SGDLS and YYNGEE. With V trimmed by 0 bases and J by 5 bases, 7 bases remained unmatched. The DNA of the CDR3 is TGTGCCAGCAGCGTAGGTTGGACAGGCGAATATGGCTACACCTTC. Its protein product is CASSVGWTGEYGYTF. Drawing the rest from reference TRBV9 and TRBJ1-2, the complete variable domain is DSGVTQTPKHLITATGQRVTLRCSPRSGDLSVYWYQQSLDQGLQFLIQYYNGEERAKGNILERFSAQQFPDLHSELNLSSLELGDSALYFCASSVGWTGEYGYTFGSGTRLTVV.

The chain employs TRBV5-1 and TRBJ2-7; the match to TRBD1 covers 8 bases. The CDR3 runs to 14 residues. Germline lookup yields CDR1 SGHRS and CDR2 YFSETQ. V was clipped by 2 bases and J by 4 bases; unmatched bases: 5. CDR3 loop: CASSLLGTGYEQYF. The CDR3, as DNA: TGCGCCAGCAGCTTACTCGGGACAGGTTACGAGCAGTACTTC.

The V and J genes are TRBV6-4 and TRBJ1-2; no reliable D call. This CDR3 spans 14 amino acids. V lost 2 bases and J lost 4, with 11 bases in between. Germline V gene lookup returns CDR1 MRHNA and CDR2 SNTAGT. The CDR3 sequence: CASSDGGNGYGYTF. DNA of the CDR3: TGTGCCAGCAGTGACGGTGGAAATGGCTATGGCTACACCTTC.

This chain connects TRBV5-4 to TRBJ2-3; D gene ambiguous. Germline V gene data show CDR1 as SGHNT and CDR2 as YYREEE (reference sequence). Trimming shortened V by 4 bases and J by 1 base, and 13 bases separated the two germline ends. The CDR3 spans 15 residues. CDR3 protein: CASSPCRICTDTQYF. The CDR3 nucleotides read TGTGCCAGCAGCCCATGCCGGATTTGCACAGATACGCAGTATTTT.

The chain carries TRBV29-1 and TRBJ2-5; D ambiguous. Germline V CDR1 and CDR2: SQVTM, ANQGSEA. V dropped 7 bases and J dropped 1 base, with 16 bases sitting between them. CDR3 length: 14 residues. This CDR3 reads CSAEAPNLQETQYF. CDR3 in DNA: TGCAGCGCCGAGGCGCCCAACCTCCAAGAGACCCAGTACTTC.

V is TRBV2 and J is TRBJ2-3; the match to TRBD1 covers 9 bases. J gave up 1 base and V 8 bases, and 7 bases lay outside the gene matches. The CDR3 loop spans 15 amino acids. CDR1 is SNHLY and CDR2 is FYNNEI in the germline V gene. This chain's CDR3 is CASQDRGRGTDTQYF. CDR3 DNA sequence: TGTGCCAGCCAGGACAGGGGAAGGGGCACAGATACGCAGTATTTT.

The CDR3 region is CASSLQLAGGYNEQFF. In nucleotides, the CDR3 is TGTGCCAGCAGCCTCCAGCTAGCGGGAGGATACAATGAGCAGTTCTTC. The genes are TRBV11-3 and TRBJ2-1, with 11 bases identical to TRBD2. This CDR3 has 16 residues. V gave up 5 bases and J gave up 4 bases; unmatched junction bases: 7. The V gene's germline CDR1 is SGHNT and CDR2 YENEEA.

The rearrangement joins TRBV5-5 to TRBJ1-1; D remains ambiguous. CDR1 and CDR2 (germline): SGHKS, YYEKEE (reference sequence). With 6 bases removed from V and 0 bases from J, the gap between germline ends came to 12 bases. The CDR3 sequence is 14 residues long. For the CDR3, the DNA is TGTGCCAGCACCCGCGGGAGAATGAACACTGAAGCTTTCTTT. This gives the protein CASTRGRMNTEAFF. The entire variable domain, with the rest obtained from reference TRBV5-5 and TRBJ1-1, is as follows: DAGVTQSPTHLIKTRGQQVTLRCSPISGHKSVSWYQQVLGQGPQFIFQYYEKEERGRGNFPDRFSARQFPNYSSELNVNALLLGDSALYLCASTRGRMNTEAFFGQGTRLTVV.

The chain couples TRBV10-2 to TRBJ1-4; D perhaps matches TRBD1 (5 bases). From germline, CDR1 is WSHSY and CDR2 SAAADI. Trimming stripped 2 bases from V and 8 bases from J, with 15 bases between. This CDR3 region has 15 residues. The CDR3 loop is CASSEEDSAGEKLFF. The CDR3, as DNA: TGCGCCAGCAGTGAGGAAGACAGTGCGGGCGAAAAACTGTTTTTT.

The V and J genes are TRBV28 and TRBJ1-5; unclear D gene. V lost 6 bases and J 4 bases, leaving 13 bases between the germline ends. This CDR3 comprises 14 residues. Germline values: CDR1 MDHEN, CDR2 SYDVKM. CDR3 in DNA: TGTGCCAGCAGCCCACTGGAATGGAATCAGCCCCAGCATTTT. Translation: CASSPLEWNQPQHF.